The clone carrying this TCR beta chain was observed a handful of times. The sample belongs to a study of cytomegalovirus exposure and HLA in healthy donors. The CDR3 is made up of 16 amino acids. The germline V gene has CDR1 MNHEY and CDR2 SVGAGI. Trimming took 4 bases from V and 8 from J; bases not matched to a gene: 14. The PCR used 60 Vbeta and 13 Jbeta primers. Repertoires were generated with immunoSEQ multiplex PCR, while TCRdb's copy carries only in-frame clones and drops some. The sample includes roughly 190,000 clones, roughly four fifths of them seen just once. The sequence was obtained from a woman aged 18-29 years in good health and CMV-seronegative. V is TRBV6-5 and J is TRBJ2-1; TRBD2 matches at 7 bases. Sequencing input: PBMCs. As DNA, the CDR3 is TGTGCCAGCAGTTCCATCAGGGAGGGGACCTGGGATGAGCAGTTCTTC. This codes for CASSSIREGTWDEQFF.